This T cell receptor beta chain was found in a study of cytomegalovirus exposure and HLA in healthy donors. Study-wide context: From HLA-typed donors, an early data release held roughly 89 million unique TCRs.

This CDR3 comprises 13 residues. Germline CDR1 reads SEHNR; CDR2 reads FQNEAQ (reference sequence). The V gene lost 4 bases and the J gene lost 4 bases, with 9 bases spanning the gap. Study-level points and caveats: A later analysis, which compared TCR beta chains of equal frequency, found the HLA-associated ones more clonally expanded.

The primer mix had 60 Vbeta and 13 Jbeta primers. The method was immunoSEQ multiplex PCR; TCRdb's version includes in-frame clones alone and lacks a portion of them. The sample records around 150,000 clones, around 64% being singletons. Turning to this clone: No antigen is known for it.

This receptor was identified in a woman aged 30 to 39 in good health and CMV-seronegative. What was sequenced was PBMCs. This rearrangement joins TRBV7-9 to TRBJ2-3, with D perhaps TRBD2 (6 bases). CDR3 residues: CASSSWGADTQYF. The CDR3 DNA reads TGTGCCAGCAGCTCCTGGGGGGCAGATACGCAGTATTTT.